The 17 T cell receptor beta chains given below trace back to one sample, sequenced in a study of post-analysis software for immune sequencing data. Points from the study as a whole: Five or six TRBV segments were significantly more frequent in patients than in controls. TRBV5-6, TRBV5-1 and TRBV20-1 were among these segments.

Antigens of these TCRs are unknown. Included in the TCR beta cDNA libraries were unique molecular identifiers. TCRdb re-derived calls from the PCR reads in MiXCR, one entry per CDR3 protein. Among roughly 200,000 distinct CDR3 sequences listed, around 30% were seen once. The sequenced sample was blood. The receptors stem from a girl younger than 18 with multiple sclerosis.

V usage is TRBV19 and J usage is TRBJ1-5; D remains ambiguous. This CDR3 spans 14 amino acids. In germline, CDR1 is LNHDA, CDR2 SQIVND (reference sequence). Deletions cut 3 bases from V and 3 bases from J, with 9 bases between. The CDR3 sequence: CASSIERYNQPQHF. The CDR3 DNA reads TGTGCCAGTAGTATCGAACGTTACAATCAGCCCCAGCATTTT.

Concerning this clonotype: A much larger clonotype is one base distant, so this may be a read error. This rearrangement joins TRBV5-5 to TRBJ2-1; D perhaps matches TRBD1 (6 bases). With 5 bases removed from V and 5 bases from J, the gap between germline ends came to 17 bases. CDR1 is SGHKS and CDR2 is YYEKEE in the germline V gene (reference sequence). This CDR3 has 15 amino acids. The CDR3 sequence: CASRNTGFPHNEQFF. CDR3 sequence (DNA): TGTGCCAGCAGAAACACAGGGTTCCCCCACAATGAGCAGTTCTTC.

The rearrangement joins TRBV5-1 to TRBJ1-1; 7 bases fit TRBD1. J gave up 2 bases and V 3 bases, and 4 bases lay outside the gene matches. CDR1 and CDR2 from the germline V gene are SGHRS and YFSETQ. The length of the CDR3 is 14 residues. DNA of the CDR3: TGCGCCAGCAGCTCCTACAGGGGCAACACTGAAGCTTTCTTT. Translated: CASSSYRGNTEAFF. Full variable domain (rest looked up from reference TRBV5-1 and TRBJ1-1): KAGVTQTPRYLIKTRGQQVTLSCSPISGHRSVSWYQQTPGQGLQFLFEYFSETQRNKGNFPGRFSGRQFSNSRSEMNVSTLELGDSALYLCASSSYRGNTEAFFGQGTRLTVV.

The gene calls are TRBV7-2 and TRBJ1-4, with D maybe TRBD1 (5 bases). The CDR3 runs 16 residues. Between the trimmed V and J ends, which lost 5 bases and 5 bases, there was a span of 18 bases. Germline CDR1 reads SGHTA; CDR2 reads FQGNSA. The CDR3 spells CASSDPRGGLNEKLFF. CDR3 bases: TGTGCCAGCAGCGATCCCCGGGGGGGATTGAATGAAAAACTGTTTTTT.

Concerning this clonotype itself: This may be a read error: a much more frequent sequence differs by one nucleotide. This rearrangement joins TRBV29-1 to TRBJ2-7; D is unresolved. Trimming removed 7 bases from V and 3 bases from J, with 10 bases in between. The CDR3 is 11 residues long. CDR1 and CDR2 (germline): SQVTM, ANQGSEA. CDR3 in DNA: TGCAGCGGTAAGGTCCACTACGAGCAGTACTTC. Its protein is CSGKVHYEQYF.

Worth noting for this clonotype: A much larger clone is a single base away; this may be a read error. This chain links TRBV12-3 or TRBV12-4 with TRBJ1-2; 7 bases fit TRBD1. There are 15 residues in the CDR3. V was pared by 5 bases and J by 8 bases, with 14 bases of the junction left unmatched. DNA of the CDR3: TGTGCCAGCAGTATCCGGGACAGCAGAGGTATGGGCTACACCTTC. Protein product: CASSIRDSRGMGYTF.

In the case of this clonotype: This may be a read error, as it is one base from a much larger clone. V usage is TRBV5-1 and J usage is TRBJ2-1; 12 nucleotides line up with TRBD1. This CDR3 has 14 residues. Germline loops: CDR1 SGHRS, CDR2 YFSETQ. This CDR3 is CASSTGTGGNERFF. The CDR3 bases are TGCGCCAGCAGCACCGGGACAGGGGGCAATGAGCGGTTCTTC.

This clonotype was found many times. The chain joins TRBV29-1 to TRBJ2-7, with D perhaps matching TRBD2 (5 bases). V was pared by 1 base and J by 4 bases, with 11 bases between. CDR1 and CDR2 (germline): SQVTM, ANQGSEA. The CDR3 has 13 residues. Written as DNA, the CDR3 is TGCAGCGTTGAAGGGGGAGAATGGTACGAGCAGTACTTC. This sequence encodes CSVEGGEWYEQYF.

This clonotype was seen a handful of times. The chain employs TRBV9 and TRBJ2-3; tentatively, D is TRBD2 (6 bases). The V gene's germline CDR1 is SGDLS and CDR2 YYNGEE. This CDR3 has 15 residues. V lost 3 bases and J lost 4, with 15 bases in between. The CDR3 nucleotides read TGTGCCAGCAGCGCCCTCGGGACTGGCGCAGATACGCAGTATTTT. This translates into CASSALGTGADTQYF. The full variable domain, completed using reference TRBV9 and TRBJ2-3, is DSGVTQTPKHLITATGQRVTLRCSPRSGDLSVYWYQQSLDQGLQFLIQYYNGEERAKGNILERFSAQQFPDLHSELNLSSLELGDSALYFCASSALGTGADTQYFGPGTRLTVL.

The rearrangement joins TRBV6-1 to TRBJ2-7; no reliable D call. V shed 6 bases and J shed 2 bases, with 8 bases lying between them. Germline CDR1 reads MNHNS; CDR2 reads SASEGT. The CDR3 is 12 amino acids. CDR3 in DNA: TGTGCCAGCAGCGAAACCACCTACGAGCAGTACTTC. Its translation: CASSETTYEQYF.

Only a few counts were recorded for this clonotype. The rearrangement joins TRBV15 to TRBJ2-5, with 7 positions matching TRBD1. The germline CDR1 and CDR2 sequences are LNHNV and YYDKDF (reference sequence). This CDR3 has 14 amino acids. V lost 0 bases to trimming and J lost 5 bases; unmatched junction nucleotides: 3. The CDR3 reads CATSREDRAETQYF. The CDR3 DNA reads as TGTGCCACCAGCAGAGAAGACAGGGCCGAGACCCAGTACTTC.

The DNA for the CDR3 is TGCGCCAGCAGTCCCAGGGTAGGGGACACTGAAGCTTTCTTT. It yields the protein CASSPRVGDTEAFF. V usage is TRBV23-1 and J usage is TRBJ1-1; D is possibly TRBD1 (5 bases). TRBV23-1 is reported as an ORF; its role is uncertain. This CDR3 has 14 amino acids. The V gene lost 4 bases and the J gene lost 3 bases, with 12 bases spanning the gap.

In regard to this clonotype: A much larger clone lies a single base off, so this may be a read error. The V and J genes are TRBV12-3 or TRBV12-4 and TRBJ2-7; 9 bases align to TRBD1. With 5 bases clipped from V and 6 bases from J, the junction kept 14 bases outside the gene matches. CDR3 length equals 16 residues. The CDR3 protein is CASSPHTGGWECEQYF. The CDR3 nucleotides read TGTGCCAGCAGTCCACATACAGGGGGCTGGGAATGCGAGCAGTACTTC.

The sample holds many counts of this clonotype. This chain uses TRBV18 with TRBJ2-7, with D possibly matching TRBD2 (6 bases). CDR1 KGHSH and CDR2 LQKENI come from the germline V gene. V lost 3 bases and J 2 bases, leaving 11 bases between the germline ends. CDR3 length equals 14 residues. The CDR3 loop reads CASSPRTMTYEQYF. The CDR3 nucleotides are TGTGCCAGCTCACCCAGGACTATGACCTACGAGCAGTACTTC.

The sample holds a few counts of this clonotype. One end of the junction varies from germline; a read error may be responsible. The chain couples TRBV5-1 to TRBJ2-1; 14 nucleotides agree with TRBD2. In germline, CDR1 is SGHRS, CDR2 YFSETQ. The CDR3 sequence is 20 residues long. DNA for the CDR3: TGCGCCAGCAGCTTTGAGGGACTAGCGGGAGAGGTGAGCTCCTGCAATGAGCAGTTCTTC. Translation gives CASSFEGLAGEVSSCNEQFF.

Comments on this clonotype: A junction boundary mismatches the germline segment, possibly from a read error. V and J are TRBV13 and TRBJ2-7; D perhaps matches TRBD1 (6 bases). The CDR3 totals 16 residues. From germline, CDR1 is PRHDT and CDR2 FYEKMQ (reference sequence). CDR3 sequence reads: CAGSLIRTGGFVEQYF. CDR3 DNA: TGTGCCGGCAGCCTCATACGGACTGGGGGCTTTGTCGAGCAGTACTTC.

The chain carries TRBV14 and TRBJ2-4, with TRBD2 identical over 15 bases. Judging by the DNA end, TRBJ2-7 fits better; the J call may be wrong. The CDR3 extends over 18 amino acids. Germline CDR1 SGHDN, CDR2 FVKESK. CDR3 residues: CASSYGLAGGPSFREQYF. CDR3 nucleotides: TGTGCCAGCAGCTACGGACTAGCGGGAGGGCCCTCTTTCCGCGAGCAGTACTTC.